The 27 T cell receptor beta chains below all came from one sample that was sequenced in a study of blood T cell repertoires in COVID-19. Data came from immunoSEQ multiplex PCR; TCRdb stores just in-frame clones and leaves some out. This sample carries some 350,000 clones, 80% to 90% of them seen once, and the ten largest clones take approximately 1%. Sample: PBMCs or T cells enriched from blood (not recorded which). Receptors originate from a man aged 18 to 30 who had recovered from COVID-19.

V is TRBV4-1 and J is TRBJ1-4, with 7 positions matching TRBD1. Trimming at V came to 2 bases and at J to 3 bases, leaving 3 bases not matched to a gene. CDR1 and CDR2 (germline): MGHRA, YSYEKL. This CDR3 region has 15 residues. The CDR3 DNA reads TGCGCCAGCAGCCAACCACAGGGGTCTAATGAAAAACTGTTTTTT. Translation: CASSQPQGSNEKLFF.

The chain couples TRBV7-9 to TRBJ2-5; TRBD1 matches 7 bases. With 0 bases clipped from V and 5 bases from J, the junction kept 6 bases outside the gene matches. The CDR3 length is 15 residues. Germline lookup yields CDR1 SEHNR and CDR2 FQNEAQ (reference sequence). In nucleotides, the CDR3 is TGTGCCAGCAGCTTAGCTCCGACAGGGCGGGAGACCCAGTACTTC. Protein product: CASSLAPTGRETQYF. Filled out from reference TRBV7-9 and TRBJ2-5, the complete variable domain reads DTGVSQNPRHKITKRGQNVTFRCDPISEHNRLYWYRQTLGQGPEFLTYFQNEAQLEKSRLLSDRFSAERPKGSFSTLEIQRTEQGDSAMYLCASSLAPTGRETQYFGPGTRLLVL.

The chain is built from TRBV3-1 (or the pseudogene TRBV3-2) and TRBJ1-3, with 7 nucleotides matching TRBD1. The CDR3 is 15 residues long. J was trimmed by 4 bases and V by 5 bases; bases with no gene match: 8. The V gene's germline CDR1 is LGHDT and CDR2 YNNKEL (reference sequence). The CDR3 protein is CASSTQGTVGNTIYF. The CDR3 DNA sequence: TGTGCCAGCAGCACTCAAGGGACAGTCGGAAACACCATATATTTT.

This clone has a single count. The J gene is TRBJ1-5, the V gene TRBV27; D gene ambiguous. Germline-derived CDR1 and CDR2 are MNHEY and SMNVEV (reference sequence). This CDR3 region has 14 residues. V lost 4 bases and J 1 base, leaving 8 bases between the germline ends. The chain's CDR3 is CASSSLGSNQPQHF. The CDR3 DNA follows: TGTGCCAGCAGTTCCCTCGGGAGCAATCAGCCCCAGCATTTT.

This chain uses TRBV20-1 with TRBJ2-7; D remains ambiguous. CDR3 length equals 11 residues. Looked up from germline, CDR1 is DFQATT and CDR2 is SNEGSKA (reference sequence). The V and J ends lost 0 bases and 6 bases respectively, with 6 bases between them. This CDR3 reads CSARDDTEQYF. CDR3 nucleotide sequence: TGCAGTGCTAGAGACGACACCGAGCAGTACTTC.

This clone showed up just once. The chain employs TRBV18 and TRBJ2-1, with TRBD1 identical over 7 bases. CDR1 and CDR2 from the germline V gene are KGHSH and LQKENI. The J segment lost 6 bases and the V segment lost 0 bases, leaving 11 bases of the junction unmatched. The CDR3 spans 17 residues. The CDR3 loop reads CASSPPLRATGPNEQFF. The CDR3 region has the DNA TGTGCCAGCTCACCACCGTTGCGGGCGACAGGGCCCAATGAGCAGTTCTTC. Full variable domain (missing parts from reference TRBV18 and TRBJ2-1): NAGVMQNPRHLVRRRGQEARLRCSPMKGHSHVYWYRQLPEEGLKFMVYLQKENIIDESGMPKERFSAEFPKEGPSILRIQQVVRGDSAAYFCASSPPLRATGPNEQFFGPGTRLTVL.

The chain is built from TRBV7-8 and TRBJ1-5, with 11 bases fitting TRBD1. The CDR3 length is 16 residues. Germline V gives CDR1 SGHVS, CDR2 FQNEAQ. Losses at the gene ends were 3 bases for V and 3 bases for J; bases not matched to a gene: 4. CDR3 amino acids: CASSLWTGGDNQPQHF. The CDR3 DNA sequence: TGTGCCAGCAGCTTGTGGACAGGGGGCGACAATCAGCCCCAGCATTTT.

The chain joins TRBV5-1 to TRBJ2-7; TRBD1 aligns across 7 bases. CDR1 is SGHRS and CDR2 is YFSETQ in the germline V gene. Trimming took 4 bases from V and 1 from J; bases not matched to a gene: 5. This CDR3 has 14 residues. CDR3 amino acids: CASSPGQISYEQYF. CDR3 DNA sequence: TGCGCCAGCAGCCCGGGACAGATATCCTACGAGCAGTACTTC. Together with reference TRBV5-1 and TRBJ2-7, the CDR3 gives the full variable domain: KAGVTQTPRYLIKTRGQQVTLSCSPISGHRSVSWYQQTPGQGLQFLFEYFSETQRNKGNFPGRFSGRQFSNSRSEMNVSTLELGDSALYLCASSPGQISYEQYFGPGTRLTVT.

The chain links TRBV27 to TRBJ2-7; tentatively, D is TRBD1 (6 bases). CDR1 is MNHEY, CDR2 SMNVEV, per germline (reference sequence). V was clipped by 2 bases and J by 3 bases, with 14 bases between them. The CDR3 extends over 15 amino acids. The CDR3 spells CASSLGWDTNYEQYF. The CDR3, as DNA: TGTGCCAGCAGTTTAGGGTGGGACACCAACTACGAGCAGTACTTC.

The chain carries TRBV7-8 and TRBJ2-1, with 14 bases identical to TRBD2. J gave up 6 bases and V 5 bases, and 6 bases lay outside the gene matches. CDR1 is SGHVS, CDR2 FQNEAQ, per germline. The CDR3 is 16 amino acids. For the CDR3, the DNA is TGTGCCAGCAGCACGGGACTAGCGGGGGCTATCAATGAGCAGTTCTTC. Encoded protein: CASSTGLAGAINEQFF.

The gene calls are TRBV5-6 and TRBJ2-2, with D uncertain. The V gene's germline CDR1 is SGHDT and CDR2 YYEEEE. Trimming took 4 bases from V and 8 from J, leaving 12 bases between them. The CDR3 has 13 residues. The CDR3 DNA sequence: TGTGCCAGCAGCCCCTTCAACAAAGGGGAGCTGTTTTTT. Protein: CASSPFNKGELFF.

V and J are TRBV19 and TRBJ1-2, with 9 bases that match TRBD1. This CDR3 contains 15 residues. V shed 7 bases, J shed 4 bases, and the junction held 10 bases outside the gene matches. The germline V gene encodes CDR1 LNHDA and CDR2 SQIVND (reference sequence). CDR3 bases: TGTGCCAGTAAACCTGGGACAGGGATATCCTATGGCTACACCTTC. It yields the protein CASKPGTGISYGYTF. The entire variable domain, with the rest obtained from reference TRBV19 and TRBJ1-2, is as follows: DGGITQSPKYLFRKEGQNVTLSCEQNLNHDAMYWYRQDPGQGLRLIYYSQIVNDFQKGDIAEGYSVSREKKESFPLTVTSAQKNPTAFYLCASKPGTGISYGYTFGSGTRLTVV.

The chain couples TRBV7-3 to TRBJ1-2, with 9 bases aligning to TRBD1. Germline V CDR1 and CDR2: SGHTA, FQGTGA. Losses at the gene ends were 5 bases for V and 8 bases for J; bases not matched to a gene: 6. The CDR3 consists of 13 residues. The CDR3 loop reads CASSRDRDEGYTF. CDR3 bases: TGTGCCAGCAGCCGGGACAGGGATGAAGGCTACACCTTC.

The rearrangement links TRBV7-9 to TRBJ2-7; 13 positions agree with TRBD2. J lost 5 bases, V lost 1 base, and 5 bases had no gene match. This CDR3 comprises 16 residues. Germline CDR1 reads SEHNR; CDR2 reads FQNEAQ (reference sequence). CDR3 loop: CASSLGRGLAGNEQYF. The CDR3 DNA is TGTGCCAGCAGCTTAGGTAGGGGACTAGCGGGAAACGAGCAGTACTTC.

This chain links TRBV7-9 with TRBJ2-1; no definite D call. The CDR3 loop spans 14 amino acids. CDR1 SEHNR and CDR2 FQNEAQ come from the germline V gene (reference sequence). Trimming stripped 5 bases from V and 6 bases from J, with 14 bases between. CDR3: CASSPVLVPNEQFF. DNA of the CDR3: TGTGCCAGCAGCCCTGTGTTAGTACCCAATGAGCAGTTCTTC.

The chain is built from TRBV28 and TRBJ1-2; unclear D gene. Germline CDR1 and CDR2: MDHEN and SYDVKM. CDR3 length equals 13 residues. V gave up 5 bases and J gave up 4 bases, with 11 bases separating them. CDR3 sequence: CASSLEGSYGYTF. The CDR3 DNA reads TGTGCCAGCAGTCTGGAGGGTAGCTATGGCTACACCTTC.

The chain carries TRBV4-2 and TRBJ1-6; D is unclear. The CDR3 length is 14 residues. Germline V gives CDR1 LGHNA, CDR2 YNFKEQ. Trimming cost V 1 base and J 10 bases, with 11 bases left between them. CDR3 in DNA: TGTGCCAGCAGCCAAGGGCCGGAGGCCTCACCCCTCCACTTT. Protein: CASSQGPEASPLHF.

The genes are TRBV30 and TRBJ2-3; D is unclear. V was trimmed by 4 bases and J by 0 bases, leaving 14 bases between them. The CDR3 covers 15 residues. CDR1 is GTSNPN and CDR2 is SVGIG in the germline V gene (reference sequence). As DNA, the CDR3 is TGTGCCTGGACCCGTGGCGGAAGAAGCACAGATACGCAGTATTTT. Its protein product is CAWTRGGRSTDTQYF.

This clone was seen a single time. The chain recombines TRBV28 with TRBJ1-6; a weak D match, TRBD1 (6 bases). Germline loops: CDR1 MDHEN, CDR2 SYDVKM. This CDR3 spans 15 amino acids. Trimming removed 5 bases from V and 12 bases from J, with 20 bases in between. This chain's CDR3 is CASSGGGLSGGPLHF. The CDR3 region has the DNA TGTGCCAGCAGTGGGGGGGGGCTAAGTGGAGGACCCCTCCACTTT.

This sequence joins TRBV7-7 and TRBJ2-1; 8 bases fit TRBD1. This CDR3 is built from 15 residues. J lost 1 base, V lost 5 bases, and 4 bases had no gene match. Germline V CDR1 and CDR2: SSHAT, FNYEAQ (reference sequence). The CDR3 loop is CASSIGQGSYNEQFF. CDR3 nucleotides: TGTGCCAGCAGCATCGGACAGGGTTCCTACAATGAGCAGTTCTTC.

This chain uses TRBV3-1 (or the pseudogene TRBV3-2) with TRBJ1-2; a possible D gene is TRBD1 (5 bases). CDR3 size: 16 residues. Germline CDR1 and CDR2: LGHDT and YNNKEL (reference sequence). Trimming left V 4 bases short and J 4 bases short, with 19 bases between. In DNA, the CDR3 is TGTGCCAGCAGCCCCGTAGGGGACTTCACCGTCTATGGCTACACCTTC. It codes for CASSPVGDFTVYGYTF.

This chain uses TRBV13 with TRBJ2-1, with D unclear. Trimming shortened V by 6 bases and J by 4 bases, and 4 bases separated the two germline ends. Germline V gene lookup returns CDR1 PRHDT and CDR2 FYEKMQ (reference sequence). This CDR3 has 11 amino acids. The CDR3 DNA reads TGTGCCAGCAGTCTGTACAATGAGCAGTTCTTC. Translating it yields CASSLYNEQFF.

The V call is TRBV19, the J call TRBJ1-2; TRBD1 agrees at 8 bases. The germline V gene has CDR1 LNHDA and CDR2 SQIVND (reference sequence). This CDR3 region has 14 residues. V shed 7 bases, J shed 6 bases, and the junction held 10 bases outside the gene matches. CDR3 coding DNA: TGTGCCAGTAATCTGACAGGGGCAAGCCATGGCTACACCTTC. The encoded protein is CASNLTGASHGYTF.

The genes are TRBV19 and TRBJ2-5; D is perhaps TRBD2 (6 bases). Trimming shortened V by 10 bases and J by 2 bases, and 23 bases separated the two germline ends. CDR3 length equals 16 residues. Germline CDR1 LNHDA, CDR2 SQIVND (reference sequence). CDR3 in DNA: TGTGCCACCCATCAATGGGGGGAAATGAGGCAAGAGACCCAGTACTTC. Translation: CATHQWGEMRQETQYF.

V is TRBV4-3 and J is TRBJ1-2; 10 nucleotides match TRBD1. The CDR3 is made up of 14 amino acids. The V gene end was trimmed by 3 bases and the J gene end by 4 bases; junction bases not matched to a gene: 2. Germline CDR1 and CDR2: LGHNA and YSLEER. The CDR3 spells CASSQGTGAYGYTF. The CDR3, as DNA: TGCGCCAGCAGCCAGGGGACAGGGGCCTATGGCTACACCTTC.

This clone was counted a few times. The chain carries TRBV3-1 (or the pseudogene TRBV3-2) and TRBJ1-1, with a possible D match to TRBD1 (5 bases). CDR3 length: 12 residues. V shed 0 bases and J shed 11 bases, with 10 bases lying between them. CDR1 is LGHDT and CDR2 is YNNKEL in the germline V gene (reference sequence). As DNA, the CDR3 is TGTGCCAGCAGCCAAGATAGACAGACGGCTTTCTTT. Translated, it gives CASSQDRQTAFF.

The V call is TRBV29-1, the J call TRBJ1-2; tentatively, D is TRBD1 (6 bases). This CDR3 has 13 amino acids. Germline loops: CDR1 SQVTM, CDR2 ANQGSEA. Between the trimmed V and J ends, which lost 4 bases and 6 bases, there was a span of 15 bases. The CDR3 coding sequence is TGCAGCGTTGGGGAAACGGACAGTCATGGCTACACCTTC. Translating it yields CSVGETDSHGYTF.